This T cell receptor beta chain was identified during a study of blood T cell repertoires in COVID-19 (dated by TCRdb to the early 2020s). For the wider study: The collaborator samples originated in the United States, Italy and Spain and spanned the acute and convalescent phases of COVID-19. Where HLA class I and class II types were available, the types were taken from metadata supplied by the sample provider, not from assay-based typing. The material from the prospective study consisted of cDNA or gDNA derived from T cells, B-cell-depleted T cells, or PBMCs. Samples came from the ongoing ImmuneRACE study (first 160 participants) plus 1,254 subjects from 6 global collaborators. Nearly every sample came with metadata listing a de-identified subject ID, COVID-19 status, age in years and sex. The repertoires were released in a freely available public database meant as a resource for research on the immune response to SARS-CoV-2. The dataset comprised deeply sampled blood TCRbeta repertoires from subjects exposed to, actively infected with, or recovered from COVID-19. What the study reported, not specific to this receptor: The quantity of clinical and demographic metadata differed by source and by participant and was supplied without curation.

Turning to this clone: Which antigen it targets is not known. No much larger clonotype is one base removed from it; base qualities were not supplied.

From the germline V gene, CDR1 is LGHNT and CDR2 is FRNRAP. The CDR3 runs 17 amino acids, cysteine and phenylalanine included. Only CDR3 DNA remains: 51 bases, in frame from the first base. The germline V end is reduced by 3 bases and the J end by 7 bases; junction bases left unmatched: 10. One collaborating source in Seattle enrolled patients while the patients were actively infected and followed the patients over time throughout the course of disease. Each collaborating institution followed its own protocols to collect whole blood in K2EDTA tubes. For TCRbeta analysis, collaborators shipped samples as frozen whole blood, isolated PBMCs, or DNA extracted from either of those sample types. TCRbeta CDR3 regions were amplified from genomic DNA using the immunoSEQ Assay, a bias-controlled multiplex PCR. The original pipeline was this. The number of nucleated cells in each sample was estimated by amplification of reference gene primers within the assay. To quantify the absolute abundance of each unique TCRbeta CDR3 rearrangement, sequence reads were collapsed and filtered. For each sample, productive Simpson clonality was calculated by taking the square root of Simpson's diversity index across productive rearrangements. Held by TCRdb, this immuneACCESS table contains in-frame sequences only and omits some clones. Under half of the omission traces to an unresolved V gene where checked; the cause of the rest is unknown. That table supplies the V and J calls and clone size; D and trimming were determined from the DNA. The sample profile shows about 200,000 clones; about 85% of them were found once. Over 5% of the sample is in the top ten clones.

Rearrangement joined TRBV12-5 to TRBJ2-2; 11 central nucleotides agree with TRBD2. This receptor was taken from a woman aged 40 to 50 with COVID-19, enrolled during active disease. Sequencing used peripheral blood. The CDR3 sequence is CASGFTFTSGSHGELFF. DNA sequence: TGTGCTAGTGGTTTCACTTTCACTAGCGGGAGTCACGGGGAGCTGTTTTTT.